The 31 T cell receptor beta chains in this list originate from one sample, sequenced in a study of T-cell reconstitution after alpha-beta-depleted transplantation in children. During its preparation, the TCRbeta library received unique molecular identifiers. TCRdb reprocessed the PCR reads with MiXCR, giving one entry per CDR3 protein. The data contain about 240,000 distinct CDR3 sequences, roughly 25% of them singletons. The sequenced sample was PBMCs, obtained before TCRalphabeta/CD19-depleted stem cell transplant. The receptors shown here come from a girl aged 2 to 10 with Fanconi anemia, due to receive a stem cell transplant.

This clonotype was seen only once. The V call is TRBV13, the J call TRBJ2-1; the D is unclear. The CDR3 loop spans 14 amino acids. Trimming left V 5 bases short and J 1 base short, with 9 bases between. Germline CDR1 and CDR2: PRHDT and FYEKMQ (reference sequence). The CDR3 reads CASSRFWSYNEQFF. The CDR3 DNA follows: TGTGCCAGCAGCCGCTTCTGGTCCTACAATGAGCAGTTCTTC.

V and J are TRBV11-2 and TRBJ2-2; TRBD2 aligns across 12 bases. CDR3 length: 19 residues. The junction had 13 bases not matched to a gene; V was cut back by 4 bases and J by 4 bases. Germline V gene sequence: CDR1 SGHAT, CDR2 FQNNGV. The CDR3 reads CASSSPASGGAVSTGELFF. The CDR3 DNA reads as TGTGCCAGCAGCTCCCCCGCTAGCGGGGGGGCTGTTAGCACCGGGGAGCTGTTTTTT.

This clonotype was picked up many times. The rearrangement uses TRBV7-2 and TRBJ2-1, with D maybe TRBD1 (6 bases). The CDR3 covers 15 residues. V shed 5 bases and J shed 0 bases, with 11 bases lying between them. Germline V gives CDR1 SGHTA, CDR2 FQGNSA. Written as DNA, the CDR3 is TGTGCCAGCAGCCCTCAGGGGTCCTCCTACAATGAGCAGTTCTTC. This gives the protein CASSPQGSSYNEQFF.

The rearrangement joins TRBV9 to TRBJ1-5; the match to TRBD1 covers 8 bases. The length of the CDR3 is 15 residues. The V and J ends lost 0 bases and 7 bases, in that order; junction bases with no gene match: 6. In germline, CDR1 is SGDLS, CDR2 YYNGEE. The CDR3 DNA reads as TGTGCCAGCAGCGTAGATGCAGGGACAGGACAGCCCCAGCATTTT. Translation gives CASSVDAGTGQPQHF.

Ten or more counts support this clonotype. The chain recombines TRBV12-3 or TRBV12-4 with TRBJ2-3, with 7 bases fitting TRBD1. The CDR3 is made up of 14 amino acids. The J segment lost 2 bases and the V segment lost 4 bases, leaving 3 bases of the junction unmatched. The CDR3 spells CASSWDRTTDTQYF. In DNA, the CDR3 is TGTGCCAGCAGTTGGGACAGAACCACAGATACGCAGTATTTT.

In its sample, this clonotype was seen once. This sequence joins TRBV2 and TRBJ2-2, with no clear D. In germline, CDR1 is SNHLY, CDR2 FYNNEI. CDR3 length equals 13 residues. Trimming removed 5 bases from V and 4 bases from J, with 8 bases in between. Here the CDR3 reads CASSSQITGELFF. CDR3 DNA sequence: TGTGCCAGCAGTTCCCAGATCACCGGGGAGCTGTTTTTT.

This clonotype was seen more than once but under ten times. The rearrangement uses TRBV6-2 or TRBV6-3 and TRBJ2-3; the match to TRBD1 covers 7 bases. Germline loops: CDR1 MNHEY, CDR2 SVGEGT. This CDR3 is 16 amino acids long. Trimming took 6 bases from V and 2 from J; bases not matched to a gene: 11. In DNA, the CDR3 is TGTGCCAGCAGACTCCCGGACAGGCCTTCCACAGATACGCAGTATTTT. Its protein is CASRLPDRPSTDTQYF.

This clonotype was recorded many times. This CDR3 reads CAISGAGTSGKNIQYF. The CDR3 nucleotides read TGTGCCATCAGTGGTGCCGGGACTAGCGGCAAAAACATTCAGTACTTC. The V and J genes are TRBV10-3 and TRBJ2-4, with 11 nucleotides matching TRBD2. The CDR3 is 16 residues long. CDR1 and CDR2 (germline): ENHRY, SYGVKD. The trim removed 4 bases at V and 3 bases at J, leaving 5 bases unmatched.

This clonotype was detected a few times. The CDR3 spells CSARYRGPGTYGYTF. The CDR3 coding sequence is TGCAGTGCTAGATACAGGGGGCCGGGGACCTATGGCTACACCTTC. The chain joins TRBV20-1 to TRBJ1-2; 9 nucleotides line up with TRBD1. The V gene end was trimmed by 2 bases and the J gene end by 4 bases; junction bases not matched to a gene: 8. Germline values: CDR1 DFQATT, CDR2 SNEGSKA (reference sequence). This CDR3 has 15 residues.

This clonotype came up many times. This chain links TRBV29-1 with TRBJ2-1, with 9 bases that match TRBD2. The CDR3 contains 16 residues. CDR1 and CDR2 (germline): SQVTM, ANQGSEA. The V segment lost 5 bases and the J segment 3 bases; nucleotides outside the gene matches: 11. CDR3 sequence: CSVRPLAGVDYNEQFF. The CDR3 DNA follows: TGCAGCGTTCGACCTTTAGCGGGAGTGGACTACAATGAGCAGTTCTTC.

This clonotype was observed at least ten times. The chain combines TRBV6-5 with TRBJ2-1; TRBD2 might be the D (5 bases). Germline CDR1 MNHEY, CDR2 SVGAGI. V lost 5 bases and J 3 bases, leaving 14 bases between the germline ends. This CDR3 region has 15 residues. For the CDR3, the DNA is TGTGCCAGCAGTCCCGTAGCGTCCCTCTACAATGAGCAGTTCTTC. Amino acid sequence: CASSPVASLYNEQFF.

At least ten counts were recorded for this clonotype. V usage is TRBV12-3 or TRBV12-4 and J usage is TRBJ1-1, with D maybe TRBD1 (6 bases). V was clipped by 7 bases and J by 1 base, with 16 bases between them. The CDR3 covers 15 residues. The CDR3 is CASTRGTGRNTEAFF. The CDR3 DNA is TGTGCCAGCACCCGAGGAACAGGGCGGAACACTGAAGCTTTCTTT.

This clonotype has ten or more counts. In DNA, the CDR3 is TGCAGTGCTAGAGATGAGCGGAACACAGATACGCAGTATTTT. It codes for CSARDERNTDTQYF. V and J are TRBV20-1 and TRBJ2-3; D may be TRBD2 (5 bases). The CDR3 loop spans 14 amino acids. Per germline, CDR1 DFQATT and CDR2 SNEGSKA (reference sequence). The V end lost 0 bases, the J end lost 2 bases, and 9 bases lay between the germline ends.

V is TRBV7-2 and J is TRBJ2-7; a possible D gene is TRBD2 (7 bases). This CDR3 has 14 amino acids. Germline V gene sequence: CDR1 SGHTA, CDR2 FQGNSA. Trimming shortened V by 0 bases and J by 12 bases, and 18 bases separated the two germline ends. The CDR3 reads CASSLANEGGGPYF. In nucleotides, the CDR3 is TGTGCCAGCAGCTTAGCCAATGAGGGCGGGGGCCCGTACTTC. Together with reference TRBV7-2 and TRBJ2-7, the CDR3 gives the full variable domain: GAGVSQSPSNKVTEKGKDVELRCDPISGHTALYWYRQSLGQGLEFLIYFQGNSAPDKSGLPSDRFSAERTGGSVSTLTIQRTQQEDSAVYLCASSLANEGGGPYFGPGTRLTVT.

This clonotype was seen repeatedly, ten times or more. V usage is TRBV29-1 and J usage is TRBJ1-2, with D possibly TRBD1 on 5 matching bases. This CDR3 is 13 amino acids long. The V gene lost 3 bases and the J gene lost 2 bases, with 10 bases spanning the gap. Germline V lookup: CDR1 SQVTM, CDR2 ANQGSEA. The CDR3, as DNA: TGCAGCGTTGACGGGACCCCCAACTATGGCTACACCTTC. Translating it yields CSVDGTPNYGYTF.

This clonotype was detected ten times or more. The V and J genes are TRBV20-1 and TRBJ1-2; D remains ambiguous. Germline V gene data show CDR1 as DFQATT and CDR2 as SNEGSKA (reference sequence). CDR3 size: 13 residues. V was shortened by 1 base and J by 4 bases, with 10 bases between the two germline ends. This CDR3 is CSARAMDPYGYTF. CDR3 DNA: TGCAGTGCTAGAGCTATGGACCCCTATGGCTACACCTTC.

The rearrangement uses TRBV4-1 and TRBJ2-7; 7 positions agree with TRBD1. V was clipped by 4 bases and J by 3 bases; unmatched bases: 12. Germline V gives CDR1 MGHRA, CDR2 YSYEKL. The CDR3 totals 16 residues. CDR3 bases: TGCGCCAGCAGCCCCTACTCCGGGACAGCAAACTACGAGCAGTACTTC. This gives the protein CASSPYSGTANYEQYF.

This clonotype was found many times. The gene calls are TRBV25-1 and TRBJ1-5; D uncertain. Germline CDR1 MGHDK, CDR2 SYGVNS. This CDR3 has 13 residues. Trimming removed 1 base from V and 4 bases from J, with 5 bases in between. The CDR3, as DNA: TGTGCCAGCAGTGAATGGGGTAATCAGCCCCAGCATTTT. Its translation: CASSEWGNQPQHF.

The chain links TRBV4-1 to TRBJ2-1; a possible D gene is TRBD2 (5 bases). CDR1 is MGHRA, CDR2 YSYEKL, per germline. Between the trimmed V and J ends, which lost 4 bases and 6 bases, there was a span of 13 bases. The CDR3 has 14 residues. The CDR3 sequence is CASSREWSGNEQFF. The DNA of the CDR3 is TGCGCCAGCAGCCGAGAGTGGAGCGGCAATGAGCAGTTCTTC.

This clonotype was observed a few times. The chain joins TRBV15 to TRBJ2-2, with TRBD1 identical over 8 bases. CDR3 length: 15 residues. J gave up 6 bases and V 2 bases, and 5 bases lay outside the gene matches. Germline-derived CDR1 and CDR2 are LNHNV and YYDKDF (reference sequence). CDR3 region: CATSRWTGRAGELFF. The DNA for the CDR3 is TGTGCCACCAGCAGATGGACAGGGAGAGCCGGGGAGCTGTTTTTT.

The table lists this clonotype with many counts. The CDR3: CASSLGLATDTQYF. The CDR3 DNA is TGTGCCAGCAGTTTGGGCCTAGCAACAGATACGCAGTATTTT. J is TRBJ2-3 and V is TRBV27; possibly TRBD2 for D (5 bases). Trimming removed 3 bases at V and 3 bases at J, with 10 bases between. The V gene's germline CDR1 is MNHEY and CDR2 SMNVEV (reference sequence). The length of the CDR3 is 14 residues.

This clonotype was detected ten times or more. The chain recombines TRBV20-1 with TRBJ2-3; TRBD1 agrees at 7 bases. V dropped 3 bases and J dropped 0; count of bases not matched to a gene: 27. The germline gives CDR1 DFQATT, CDR2 SNEGSKA (reference sequence). The CDR3 covers 22 residues. CDR3 amino acids: CSASPLLVGPRQGATSTDTQYF. The DNA of the CDR3 is TGCAGTGCTAGTCCTTTGCTAGTCGGCCCAAGACAGGGAGCAACTAGCACAGATACGCAGTATTTT.

Many counts were recorded for this clonotype. The chain couples TRBV7-2 to TRBJ1-2; no firm D call. Germline CDR1 reads SGHTA; CDR2 reads FQGNSA. CDR3 length: 13 residues. V lost 2 bases, J lost 2 bases, and 6 bases lay in between. Here the CDR3 reads CASSLRGNYGYTF. For the CDR3, the DNA is TGTGCCAGCAGCTTACGGGGAAACTATGGCTACACCTTC.

This clonotype came up a few times. The chain couples TRBV11-1 to TRBJ1-1; TRBD1 is a possible D gene (5 bases). The germline V gene has CDR1 SGHAT and CDR2 FQDESV (reference sequence). V lost 8 bases and J lost 1, with 5 bases in between. This CDR3 comprises 11 residues. The CDR3, as DNA: TGTGCCAGCCAGGGGAACACTGAAGCTTTCTTT. As protein: CASQGNTEAFF.

The J gene is TRBJ2-2, the V gene TRBV2; 10 bases match TRBD1. Trimming cost V 4 bases and J 2 bases; bases outside gene matches: 10. Germline-derived CDR1 and CDR2 are SNHLY and FYNNEI. CDR3 length equals 18 residues. The CDR3 sequence is CASSAPGQGNANTGELFF. The CDR3 nucleotides read TGTGCCAGCAGTGCACCGGGACAGGGGAATGCAAACACCGGGGAGCTGTTTTTT.

The sample holds one count of this clonotype. V usage is TRBV20-1 and J usage is TRBJ1-5; D possibly corresponds to TRBD1 (6 bases). CDR1 DFQATT and CDR2 SNEGSKA come from the germline V gene (reference sequence). V lost 8 bases and J lost 7, with 15 bases in between. This CDR3 region has 12 residues. Here the CDR3 DNA reads TGCAGTATCCATCAGGGGAAACAGCCCCAGCATTTT. It translates to CSIHQGKQPQHF.

This clonotype was recorded many times. V gene TRBV10-3 combines with J gene TRBJ2-3; 9 nucleotides match TRBD2. This CDR3 is built from 14 residues. Germline V gives CDR1 ENHRY, CDR2 SYGVKD. V trimming: 7 bases; J trimming: 4 bases; junction bases outside the gene matches: 6. The CDR3, as DNA: TGTGCCATCAAGGGCGGGGGGGCCCCAGATACGCAGTATTTT. Protein product: CAIKGGGAPDTQYF.

The sample holds one count of this clonotype. The chain links TRBV3-1 to TRBJ1-1; D gene ambiguous. The V gene's germline CDR1 is LGHDT and CDR2 YNNKEL (reference sequence). V was clipped by 4 bases and J by 1 base, with 10 bases between them. The CDR3 covers 14 residues. The CDR3 loop is CASSPLGPNTEAFF. CDR3 sequence (DNA): TGTGCCAGCAGCCCTTTGGGCCCGAACACTGAAGCTTTCTTT.

The V and J genes are TRBV29-1 and TRBJ1-1; D is unresolved. The ends were cut back, 4 bases at V and 1 base at J, with 4 bases in the middle. CDR1 is SQVTM, CDR2 ANQGSEA, per germline. This CDR3 is 11 amino acids long. The CDR3 coding sequence is TGCAGCGTTGCTCGGAACACTGAAGCTTTCTTT. Translating it yields CSVARNTEAFF. The entire variable domain, with the rest obtained from reference TRBV29-1 and TRBJ1-1, is as follows: SAVISQKPSRDICQRGTSLTIQCQVDSQVTMMFWYRQQPGQSLTLIATANQGSEATYESGFVIDKFPISRPNLTFSTLTVSNMSPEDSSIYLCSVARNTEAFFGQGTRLTVV.

This clonotype has only a few counts. The chain employs TRBV20-1 and TRBJ1-4; D is undetermined. Per the germline V gene, CDR1 is DFQATT and CDR2 is SNEGSKA (reference sequence). The V end lost 3 bases, the J end lost 0 bases, and 5 bases lay between the germline ends. CDR3 length: 13 residues. The CDR3 nucleotides read TGCAGTGCTAGTGGGGCAACTAATGAAAAACTGTTTTTT. It codes for CSASGATNEKLFF.

This clonotype has a count of ten or more. One junction end disagrees with the germline gene, perhaps due to a read error. The V gene is TRBV20-1, the J gene TRBJ2-7; D remains ambiguous. The CDR3 covers 12 residues. CDR1 is DFQATT and CDR2 is SNEGSKA in the germline V gene (reference sequence). In DNA form, the CDR3 reads TGCAGTGCTAGCCGGGTAACCTACGAGCAGCACTTC. As protein: CSASRVTYEQHF.